This T cell receptor (beta chain) was identified in a study of cytomegalovirus exposure and HLA in healthy donors. Of note for this clone: Its antigen remains unidentified.

PCR involved 60 Vbeta and 13 Jbeta primers. The table came from immunoSEQ multiplex PCR; TCRdb's copy has only in-frame clones and leaves some out. The data contain fewer than 200,000 clones, approximately 82% of them singletons. Germline CDR1 and CDR2: LNHDA and SQIVND (reference sequence). V was pared by 9 bases and J by 5 bases, with 8 bases of the junction left unmatched. This CDR3 spans 15 amino acids. Regarding the study as a whole: Reported results showed that the classifier diagnosed cytomegalovirus status with high specificity and sensitivity. V- and J-gene trimming in TCR beta was tied to a missense DCLRE1C variant by an analysis performed later. Among TCR beta chains, those listed as cytomegalovirus-associated numbered roughly 150. The majority of TCR sequences were rare, yet some public TCRs appeared in many donors.

The gene calls are TRBV19 and TRBJ2-1; 12 bases fit TRBD2. Sequencing used PBMCs. The clonotype comes from a male donor in good health and CMV-seronegative. This CDR3 is CASNLGLAGNNEQFF. CDR3 DNA: TGTGCCAGCAACCTCGGACTAGCGGGGAACAATGAGCAGTTCTTC.